The 8 T cell receptor beta chains below all came from one sample that was sequenced in a study of T cells after yellow fever vaccination. TCRdb redid the calling of the 5' RACE reads with MiXCR, one entry per CDR3 protein. The data contain 500,000 to 650,000 distinct CDR3 sequences, about 17% of them singletons. The source was PBMCs, collected 4 to 5 days after the first yellow fever vaccination. The source of these receptors is a man younger than 30 who received the YFV17D yellow fever vaccine.

This chain uses TRBV5-1 with TRBJ2-3; the match to TRBD2 covers 16 bases. Looked up from germline, CDR1 is SGHRS and CDR2 is YFSETQ. V shed 3 bases and J 1 base; nucleotides not matched to a gene: 8. This CDR3 spans 19 amino acids. CDR3 in amino acids: CASSSSGTSGGAGTDTQYF. As DNA, the CDR3 is TGCGCCAGCAGCTCGTCCGGGACTAGCGGGGGGGCGGGCACAGATACGCAGTATTTT.

CDR3 residues: CASINLGGHIPRNTEAFF. The CDR3 nucleotides are TGTGCCAGTATTAATTTAGGGGGCCACATACCGAGGAACACTGAAGCTTTCTTT. The chain has TRBV19 and TRBJ1-1; 7 positions match TRBD1. This CDR3 is built from 18 residues. CDR1 and CDR2 from the germline V gene are LNHDA and SQIVND (reference sequence). V dropped 7 bases and J dropped 1; count of bases not matched to a gene: 18.

This clonotype was detected a few times. V is TRBV15 and J is TRBJ1-2; 9 bases line up with TRBD1. CDR1 is LNHNV, CDR2 YYDKDF, per germline (reference sequence). The CDR3 has 17 residues. V was pared by 5 bases and J by 3 bases, with 13 bases of the junction left unmatched. CDR3 nucleotide sequence: TGTGCCACCAGCCGATTACCGGGACAGGGTAAAGACTATGGCTACACCTTC. Protein: CATSRLPGQGKDYGYTF.

This clonotype came up a few times. J is TRBJ2-7 and V is TRBV5-4; D perhaps matches TRBD1 (5 bases). V was trimmed by 2 bases and J by 6 bases, leaving 12 bases between them. CDR3 length equals 13 residues. Germline loops: CDR1 SGHNT, CDR2 YYREEE (reference sequence). The CDR3 DNA sequence: TGTGCCAGCAGCTTTAAGGGGTTGGGCGAGCAGTACGTC. Protein product: CASSFKGLGEQYV.

This clonotype was seen more than once but under ten times. The chain employs TRBV20-1 and TRBJ2-2, with 15 positions matching TRBD2. Germline V gene lookup returns CDR1 DFQATT and CDR2 SNEGSKA (reference sequence). CDR3 length: 16 residues. The trim removed 3 bases at V and 7 bases at J, leaving 6 bases unmatched. The CDR3 here is CSASGLAGGQVGELFF. CDR3 DNA sequence: TGCAGTGCTAGCGGACTAGCGGGGGGGCAAGTCGGGGAGCTGTTTTTT.

The CDR3 bases are TGTGCCAGCAGTTACTCGAATGGGGCTGGGAACGGGGAGCTGTTTTTT. Protein sequence: CASSYSNGAGNGELFF. The J gene is TRBJ2-2, the V gene TRBV6-5, with a weak D call TRBD1 (5 bases). CDR1 MNHEY and CDR2 SVGAGI come from the germline V gene. The CDR3 consists of 16 residues. V was cut by 0 bases and J by 7 bases, with 15 bases left in between.

This clonotype was picked up a small number of times. The chain uses TRBV7-9 and TRBJ1-1; 7 nucleotides line up with TRBD1. The junction had 9 bases not matched to a gene; V was cut back by 4 bases and J by 4 bases. There are 15 residues in the CDR3. CDR1 is SEHNR and CDR2 is FQNEAQ in the germline V gene (reference sequence). CDR3 DNA sequence: TGTGCCAGCAGCTCCCACCCGACAGGGCGCACTGAAGCTTTCTTT. Protein: CASSSHPTGRTEAFF.

In its sample, this clonotype was seen many times. V and J are TRBV27 and TRBJ2-7; TRBD1 agrees at 7 bases. The CDR3 totals 14 residues. Germline CDR1 reads MNHEY; CDR2 reads SMNVEV (reference sequence). The junction had 4 bases not matched to a gene; V was cut back by 3 bases and J by 2 bases. CDR3: CASSLTGRPYEQYF. CDR3 coding DNA: TGTGCCAGCAGTTTGACAGGGAGACCCTACGAGCAGTACTTC.